The 21 T cell receptor beta chains presented below share a single source sample, sequenced in a study of blood T cell repertoires in COVID-19. Data came from immunoSEQ multiplex PCR; TCRdb stores just in-frame clones and leaves some out. The data contain 250,000 to 300,000 clones, about 88% of them singletons. Sample: PBMCs or T cells enriched from blood (not recorded which). The receptors stem from a woman in her fifties or sixties who had been exposed to COVID-19.

The V call is TRBV5-6, the J call TRBJ2-1; 14 positions match TRBD2. The CDR3 consists of 19 residues. The junction had 9 bases not matched to a gene; V was cut back by 3 bases and J by 1 base. Germline V gene lookup returns CDR1 SGHDT and CDR2 YYEEEE. The CDR3: CASSSGLAGDGLSYNEQFF. The CDR3 nucleotides read TGTGCCAGCAGCTCGGGACTAGCGGGGGACGGGTTATCCTACAATGAGCAGTTCTTC.

This chain links TRBV7-3 with TRBJ2-3; a weak D match, TRBD2 (5 bases). V gave up 5 bases and J gave up 2 bases, with 11 bases separating them. Per the germline V gene, CDR1 is SGHTA and CDR2 is FQGTGA. The CDR3 consists of 14 residues. CDR3 residues: CASSTPGNTDTQYF. The CDR3 DNA reads as TGTGCCAGCAGCACCCCGGGGAACACAGATACGCAGTATTTT.

The V gene is TRBV19, the J gene TRBJ1-6; a weak D match, TRBD1 (6 bases). Germline CDR1 and CDR2: LNHDA and SQIVND (reference sequence). This CDR3 is built from 18 residues. V was cut by 4 bases and J by 7 bases, with 23 bases left in between. The CDR3 loop is CASSTTPQGGVWNSPLHF. The CDR3 DNA follows: TGTGCCAGTAGTACCACTCCACAGGGAGGGGTGTGGAATTCACCCCTCCACTTT.

A few counts support this clone. The chain uses TRBV5-1 and TRBJ2-1; TRBD1 aligns across 10 bases. Germline CDR1 reads SGHRS; CDR2 reads YFSETQ. The CDR3 covers 15 residues. The junction had 4 bases not matched to a gene; V was cut back by 3 bases and J by 4 bases. CDR3 in amino acids: CASSSRTGGYNEQFF. The CDR3 nucleotides read TGCGCCAGCAGCTCACGGACAGGGGGGTACAATGAGCAGTTCTTC.

The rearrangement links TRBV30 to TRBJ1-6, with D unresolved. Germline V gene sequence: CDR1 GTSNPN, CDR2 SVGIG (reference sequence). The CDR3 consists of 15 residues. Trimming took off 3 bases at V and 5 bases at J, with 14 bases between the two ends. The CDR3 loop is CAWRLTAGDNSPLHF. CDR3 in DNA: TGTGCCTGGAGGTTAACAGCTGGTGATAATTCACCCCTCCACTTT.

The gene calls are TRBV10-3 and TRBJ1-5, with TRBD1 matching over 7 bases. In germline, CDR1 is ENHRY, CDR2 SYGVKD. The CDR3 contains 18 residues. The ends lost 3 bases at V and 2 bases at J; junction bases unmatched: 13. CDR3 region: CAISDSLSGGGGNQPQHF. The CDR3 bases are TGTGCCATCAGTGATTCTCTTTCAGGGGGAGGAGGCAATCAGCCCCAGCATTTT.

The chain carries TRBV7-9 and TRBJ1-4, with D possibly being TRBD1 (5 bases). V shed 1 base and J shed 10 bases, with 19 bases lying between them. The CDR3 runs 16 residues. The germline CDR1 and CDR2 sequences are SEHNR and FQNEAQ (reference sequence). As DNA, the CDR3 is TGTGCCAGCAGCTTAGATGCCCTCGCAGGGCCGGGAAAACTGTTTTTT. This sequence encodes CASSLDALAGPGKLFF. The complete variable domain, with remaining parts taken from reference TRBV7-9 and TRBJ1-4, reads DTGVSQNPRHKITKRGQNVTFRCDPISEHNRLYWYRQTLGQGPEFLTYFQNEAQLEKSRLLSDRFSAERPKGSFSTLEIQRTEQGDSAMYLCASSLDALAGPGKLFFGSGTQLSVL.

The CDR3 is CASSHGTSGGGYNEQFF. Written as DNA, the CDR3 is TGTGCCAGCTCACACGGGACTAGCGGGGGAGGTTACAATGAGCAGTTCTTC. The V and J genes are TRBV18 and TRBJ2-1, with TRBD2 matching over 14 bases. In germline, CDR1 is KGHSH, CDR2 LQKENI. The V and J ends lost 4 bases and 4 bases, in that order; junction bases with no gene match: 6. The CDR3 is made up of 17 amino acids. Full variable domain (remainder filled in from reference TRBV18 and TRBJ2-1): NAGVMQNPRHLVRRRGQEARLRCSPMKGHSHVYWYRQLPEEGLKFMVYLQKENIIDESGMPKERFSAEFPKEGPSILRIQQVVRGDSAAYFCASSHGTSGGGYNEQFFGPGTRLTVL.

The chain recombines TRBV5-1 with TRBJ1-1; 7 bases align to TRBD1. This CDR3 is built from 15 residues. Germline loops: CDR1 SGHRS, CDR2 YFSETQ. V gave up 5 bases and J gave up 1 base; unmatched junction bases: 8. The CDR3 DNA reads TGCGCCAGCAGTTCTCAGACAGGGAGGAACACTGAAGCTTTCTTT. This gives the protein CASSSQTGRNTEAFF. Together with reference TRBV5-1 and TRBJ1-1, the CDR3 gives the full variable domain: KAGVTQTPRYLIKTRGQQVTLSCSPISGHRSVSWYQQTPGQGLQFLFEYFSETQRNKGNFPGRFSGRQFSNSRSEMNVSTLELGDSALYLCASSSQTGRNTEAFFGQGTRLTVV.

The chain combines TRBV19 with TRBJ1-1, with D tentatively TRBD1 (5 bases). V was trimmed by 8 bases and J by 7 bases, leaving 11 bases between them. Germline V CDR1 and CDR2: LNHDA, SQIVND (reference sequence). The CDR3 runs 11 residues. CDR3: CASGDSFEAFF. CDR3 DNA sequence: TGTGCCAGTGGCGACAGTTTTGAAGCTTTCTTT.

The sample holds a few counts of this clone. Other DNA sequences from this sample encode an identical CDR3 as well. V is TRBV2 and J is TRBJ1-2, with 8 bases identical to TRBD1. Trimming removed 6 bases from V and 4 bases from J; junction bases left unmatched: 1. Germline values: CDR1 SNHLY, CDR2 FYNNEI. The CDR3 sequence is 12 residues long. The CDR3 is CASRTGGYGYTF. The CDR3 DNA sequence: TGTGCCAGCAGAACAGGGGGCTATGGCTACACCTTC.

The chain combines TRBV25-1 with TRBJ2-7, with D possibly TRBD2 on 6 matching bases. Germline CDR1 and CDR2: MGHDK and SYGVNS. The CDR3 has 14 amino acids. V lost 5 bases and J lost 7, with 18 bases in between. For the CDR3, the DNA is TGTGCCAGCAGTAGGTCCAGTGCTGGGGGGGAGCAGTACTTC. Translating gives CASSRSSAGGEQYF.

This rearrangement joins TRBV30 to TRBJ1-2, with 9 bases fitting TRBD1. With 5 bases clipped from V and 7 bases from J, the junction kept 11 bases outside the gene matches. The CDR3 sequence is 14 residues long. CDR1 and CDR2 (germline): GTSNPN, SVGIG (reference sequence). The CDR3 reads CAWSLGDRVGGYTF. CDR3 bases: TGTGCCTGGTCGCTTGGGGACAGGGTTGGTGGCTACACCTTC.

As DNA, the CDR3 is TGCGCCAGCAGCCACGCCACTAGCGGGACAAGAAAGGGTGAGCAGTTCTTC. It translates to CASSHATSGTRKGEQFF. The V and J genes are TRBV5-1 and TRBJ2-1; TRBD2 matches 10 bases. The CDR3 is 17 amino acids. Looked up from germline, CDR1 is SGHRS and CDR2 is YFSETQ. After removal of 4 bases from V and 9 bases from J, the junction contained 16 bases not matched to a gene.

The gene calls are TRBV6-4 and TRBJ1-1, with unresolved D. The germline gives CDR1 MRHNA, CDR2 SNTAGT. The V gene lost 2 bases and the J gene lost 0 bases, with 7 bases spanning the gap. This CDR3 has 14 residues. The CDR3 bases are TGTGCCAGCAGTGACCGTGCAGTGAACACTGAAGCTTTCTTT. It yields the protein CASSDRAVNTEAFF.

This rearrangement joins TRBV12-3 or TRBV12-4 to TRBJ2-3; no definite D call. This CDR3 contains 13 residues. Trimming took 6 bases from V and 0 from J, leaving 7 bases between them. The CDR3 here is CASSSTSTDTQYF. CDR3 sequence (DNA): TGTGCCAGCAGCTCTACTAGCACAGATACGCAGTATTTT.

The V and J genes are TRBV7-2 and TRBJ2-7, with a possible D match to TRBD2 (5 bases). Germline V CDR1 and CDR2: SGHTA, FQGNSA. V was clipped by 2 bases and J by 8 bases, with 19 bases between them. This CDR3 is built from 15 residues. Here the CDR3 DNA reads TGTGCCAGCAGCTTACTCGGGGAAACCTACGTAAAGCAGTACTTC. Translated: CASSLLGETYVKQYF.

CDR3 residues: CASGGHYSNQPQHF. CDR3 DNA: TGTGCCAGCGGGGGACACTATAGCAATCAGCCCCAGCATTTT. V is TRBV6-5 and J is TRBJ1-5; tentative D call: TRBD1 (6 bases). The length of the CDR3 is 14 residues. Trimming pared 8 bases from V and 0 bases from J, leaving 11 bases between. CDR1 MNHEY and CDR2 SVGAGI come from the germline V gene.

The rearrangement uses TRBV5-1 and TRBJ2-1; TRBD1 is a possible D gene (6 bases). From germline, CDR1 is SGHRS and CDR2 YFSETQ. This CDR3 has 15 amino acids. Trimming removed 0 bases at V and 8 bases at J, with 15 bases between. CDR3: CASSLGGPVRDEQFF. The CDR3 region has the DNA TGCGCCAGCAGCTTGGGGGGGCCGGTTAGGGATGAGCAGTTCTTC.

V is TRBV7-9 and J is TRBJ2-1; 9 positions match TRBD2. With 3 bases clipped from V and 6 bases from J, the junction kept 3 bases outside the gene matches. CDR3 length equals 14 residues. The germline CDR1 and CDR2 sequences are SEHNR and FQNEAQ (reference sequence). The CDR3 here is CASSFRREGNEQFF. In nucleotides, the CDR3 is TGTGCCAGCAGCTTCCGGCGGGAGGGCAATGAGCAGTTCTTC. Combining the CDR3 with reference TRBV7-9 and TRBJ2-1 gives the whole variable domain DTGVSQNPRHKITKRGQNVTFRCDPISEHNRLYWYRQTLGQGPEFLTYFQNEAQLEKSRLLSDRFSAERPKGSFSTLEIQRTEQGDSAMYLCASSFRREGNEQFFGPGTRLTVL.

The chain has TRBV29-1 and TRBJ2-7; D perhaps matches TRBD1 (6 bases). CDR3 length equals 14 residues. Germline V lookup: CDR1 SQVTM, CDR2 ANQGSEA. The V end lost 1 base, the J end lost 5 bases, and 15 bases lay between the germline ends. The CDR3 DNA is TGCAGCGTTGAAGTATTCGACAGGAAGAACGAGCAGTACTTC. Translation gives CSVEVFDRKNEQYF.